This TCR beta chain is drawn from a study of T-cell memory formation after mild COVID-19. General observations from the study: CD4+ clones that contracted lay mainly in CM and EM; CD8+ ones lay in EMRA. Clones shrinking from day 15 to 85 showed even CD4/CD8 mixes; later expanders tilted CD4+.

This clonotype appeared a few times. Antigen: not known. TCRdb passed the 5' RACE reads through MiXCR, listing each CDR3 protein once. Of 580,000 or so distinct CDR3 sequences listed, around a sixth are singletons. This CDR3 is 14 amino acids long. V was pared by 3 bases and J by 4 bases, with 11 bases between. Germline V gives CDR1 SGHDT, CDR2 YYEEEE. The TCR comes from an adult woman who had mild COVID-19 (a few samples of this study predate the infection). Cell type and time point are not known. The sequencing input was PBMCs or a T cell subset sorted from them (not recorded which). The genes are TRBV5-6 and TRBJ1-5; D is uncertain. The CDR3 loop is CASSSSRINQPQHF. The CDR3 nucleotides read TGTGCCAGCAGCTCGTCCAGGATAAATCAGCCCCAGCATTTT.